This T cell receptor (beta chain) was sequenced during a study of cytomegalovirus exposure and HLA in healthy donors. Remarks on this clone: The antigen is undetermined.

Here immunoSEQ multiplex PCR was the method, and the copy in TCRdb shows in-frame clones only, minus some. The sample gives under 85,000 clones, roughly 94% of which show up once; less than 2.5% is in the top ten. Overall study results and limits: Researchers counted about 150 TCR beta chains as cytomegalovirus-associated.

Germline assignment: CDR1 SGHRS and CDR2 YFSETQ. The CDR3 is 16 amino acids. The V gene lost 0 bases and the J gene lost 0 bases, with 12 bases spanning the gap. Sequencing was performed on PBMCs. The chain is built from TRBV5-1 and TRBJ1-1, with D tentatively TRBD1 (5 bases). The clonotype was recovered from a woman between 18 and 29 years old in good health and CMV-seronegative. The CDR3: CASSLDTVGVNTEAFF. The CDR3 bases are TGCGCCAGCAGCTTGGACACAGTAGGGGTGAACACTGAAGCTTTCTTT.